This TCR beta chain comes out of a study of T cell repertoires in cytomegalovirus infection. Study overall: TCR beta signatures that were public indicated CMV infection and matching HLA type. Study results and limitations: CMV-specific TCR beta clonotypes restricted by HLA-C dominated the ex vivo response. Using cumulative public TCR beta family frequency, the authors identified those who carried CMV together with the relevant HLA.

The sample holds a few counts of this clonotype. Its specificity is unknown. The CDR3 consists of 15 residues. The germline V gene encodes CDR1 WSHSY and CDR2 SAAADI. The V end was cut by 3 bases, the J end by 7 bases, with 15 bases between. One entry per CDR3 protein results from TCRdb running MiXCR on the reads. Of about 190,000 distinct CDR3 sequences listed, 28% were seen once; the top ten hold approximately 30%. The receptor was derived from a human donor in good health (CMV status not recorded). Some clones in this sample may be carry-over from other donors' samples. This chain uses TRBV10-2 with TRBJ1-4, with D uncertain. Sequencing was performed on PBMCs. CDR3 residues: CASSDPPLVGEKLFF. CDR3 coding DNA: TGCGCCAGCAGTGACCCCCCGCTAGTGGGTGAAAAACTGTTTTTT.